This TCR delta chain appears in the sequencing data of a study of γδ T cells in repeated Plasmodium falciparum infection. Study overall: Over about 600 days, donors received four mosquito-bite P. falciparum NF54 infections.

This clone was counted between two and nine times. Its cognate antigen is unknown. Flow sorting of PBMC yielded separate Vgamma9/Vdelta2+ and Vdelta2-negative gammadelta T cell populations for bulk repertoire analysis. Findings and limits, study-wide: One small rural Malian village, predominantly a single ethnic group, supplied the cohort.

TCRdb re-called clones from the multiplex PCR reads using CATT. The sample has around 46,000 delta-chain clones; roughly 1.6% are singletons. Germline CDR1 is TSWWSYY and CDR2 is QGS. V was clipped by 9 bases and J by 4 bases; unmatched bases: 7. The CDR3 spans 14 residues. The genes are TRDV1 and TRDJ1; 11 positions match TRDD3. Sequenced material: gamma-delta T cells from blood. The TCR originated in a pool of human donors (malaria-infected and uninfected, not separated). The CDR3 is CALLGDTGGDKLIF. The CDR3 bases are TGTGCTCTCCTGGGGGATACCGGCGGCGATAAACTCATCTTT.